Listed below are T cell receptor beta chains from one sample, sequenced in a study of blood T cell repertoires in COVID-19. The protocol was immunoSEQ multiplex PCR, while the TCRdb copy is restricted to in-frame clones and leaves out a portion. The sample gives approximately 160,000 clones, around four fifths of which show up once; about 4.4% is in the top ten. The sequenced sample consisted of PBMCs or T cells enriched from blood (not recorded which). These receptor sequences come from a woman in her forties or fifties who had recovered from COVID-19. Both conserved end residues are trimmed from each CDR3. A clone size is listed for some rows: how often the clone was seen (once, few, many), or a class if it is expanded.

ASSHSDRGNSPLH TRBV3-1/TRBV3-2 13 NA
ASRRGTENQPQH TRBV7-8 12 many
ASSLIGWAEAF TRBV18 11 NA
ASSMRETDTQY TRBV7-8 11 NA
ASSVDRSYNEQF TRBV19 12 NA
ASSHGTSGGAGETQY TRBV4-1 15 NA
ASSLRTGATDTQY TRBV5-4 13 once
ASSLTWANEQF TRBV5-1 11 once
ASRSLTGNNSPLH TRBV10-2 13 NA
ASMRKGVY TRBV28 8 NA
ASTDQDRVRTRGTEAF TRBV7-9 16 NA
ASSPHSGGITDTQY TRBV5-1 14 NA
ASTREGYRPMNTEAF TRBV5-6 15 NA
ASSSTQGVNEKLF TRBV11-3 13 NA
ASSYSSGHNQPQH TRBV6-5 13 once
ASSPDRASEKLF TRBV18 12 NA
ASSLSIDTQY TRBV28 10 once
ASSFLNTEAF TRBV12-3/TRBV12-4 10 NA
ASSLSGNYGYT TRBV5-6 11 NA
ASSAGTDTGNTIY TRBV9 13 NA
ASSLVGGGNIQY TRBV11-3 12 once
ASRAGTNRNTIY TRBV6-5 12 NA
ASSSPGQGSPLH TRBV7-9 12 many
ASSVQAMGATRNTIY TRBV10-2 15 NA
ASSPRQTGDEQF TRBV28 12 NA
ASSAQGVYGYT TRBV2 11 NA
ASTRGGYGYT TRBV5-8 10 NA
AWNPGLAAYNEQF TRBV30 13 NA
ASSPRDSPYGYT TRBV9 12 few
ASSYSQAYGYT TRBV6-5 11 NA
AWSRGTAIPNYGYT TRBV30 14 once
ASSPLGLETQY TRBV11-2 11 NA
ASSYAGLINEQF TRBV19 12 few
ASSVGPDRLGNTIY TRBV9 14 few
ASSDRDFVQF TRBV12-3/TRBV12-4 10 NA
ASSVGLAGVADTQY TRBV9 14 NA
ASSSREGRIYGYT TRBV7-2 13 NA
AWSVGGNSPLH TRBV30 11 NA
ASSANPAGGGINEQF TRBV9 15 NA
ASSPLPGLAGYNEQF TRBV4-1 15 NA
ASGLVTGTQY TRBV12-5 10 NA
ASSPTTGGGFAEAF TRBV5-1 14 NA
ASSQDIYGYT TRBV5-1 10 NA
ASRIRDRGTANYGYT TRBV21-1 15 NA
ASSLGTGFGYT TRBV7-9 11 NA
ASSLNTHNEQF TRBV12-3/TRBV12-4 11 once
ATSRDRSPGQTYGYT TRBV15 15 NA
ASSVSTGQGQETQY TRBV9 14 NA
ASSQQGNGYT TRBV7-9 10 NA